This record looks at one T cell receptor (beta chain) sequence and its context. The antigen is unknown. This sample is part of a study of T cells in Graves' hyperthyroidism and ophthalmopathy. General study points: Blood also showed most of the thyroid clonotypes that were expanded above 0.001. Separating ophthalmopathy from stable hyperthyroidism was achieved by a 13 V-J model.

CDR3 length: 16 amino acids. The V segment lost 5 bases and the J segment 4 bases; nucleotides outside the gene matches: 6. Researchers took RNA transcripts and amplified the TCR beta CDR3 regions from them. Initially, a first-round RT-PCR of the TCR CDR3 employed the HTBI primer set. From the multiplex PCR reads, TCRdb called clonotypes with MiXCR, one entry per CDR3 protein. The sample yields hundreds of thousands of distinct CDR3 sequences, just under 20% seen once. Exclusion of a patient resulted from uncontrolled infection, other autoimmune disease, pregnancy or lactation. Clinical symptoms, serum thyroxine and TRAb, thyroid ultrasound and orbital computed tomography together formed the diagnostic basis.

The clonotype was recovered from a middle-aged man with Graves' ophthalmopathy. Sequencing used blood. V usage is TRBV12-3 or TRBV12-4 and J usage is TRBJ2-1; 12 positions agree with TRBD1. The CDR3 loop is CASSPGQGAYYNEQFF. Here the CDR3 DNA reads TGTGCCAGCAGTCCGGGACAGGGGGCTTATTACAATGAGCAGTTCTTC.